What follows are 21 T cell receptor beta chains derived from one specimen sequenced in a study of T cells in Graves' hyperthyroidism and ophthalmopathy. Regions amplified from RNA transcripts were the TCR beta CDR3 regions. The HTBI set primed first-round TCR CDR3 RT-PCR. TCRdb reprocessed the multiplex PCR reads with MiXCR, giving one entry per CDR3 protein. The table records approximately 610,000 distinct CDR3 sequences, over 15% of them present only once. Sequencing used blood. The receptors were gathered from a woman in her late teens or twenties with Graves' hyperthyroidism.

This clonotype was detected only a few times. This rearrangement joins TRBV11-3 to TRBJ1-1; D is ambiguous. V lost 5 bases to trimming and J lost 0 bases, with 13 bases between them. CDR3 size: 15 residues. CDR1 and CDR2 from the germline V gene are SGHNT and YENEEA. The CDR3 reads CASSRGSPMNTEAFF. The CDR3 nucleotides are TGTGCCAGCAGCCGAGGGAGTCCCATGAACACTGAAGCTTTCTTT.

The sample holds many counts of this clonotype. The chain employs TRBV28 and TRBJ1-5; TRBD1 matches 8 bases. The CDR3 is made up of 14 amino acids. Germline V gene lookup returns CDR1 MDHEN and CDR2 SYDVKM. The V and J ends lost 8 bases and 4 bases, in that order; junction bases with no gene match: 7. CDR3 amino acids: CASGRTGRNQPQHF. CDR3 bases: TGTGCCAGCGGTAGGACAGGGAGGAATCAGCCCCAGCATTTT.

The rearrangement links TRBV25-1 to TRBJ2-2; D is ambiguous. The germline V gene encodes CDR1 MGHDK and CDR2 SYGVNS. Trimming took off 0 bases at V and 4 bases at J, with 9 bases between the two ends. The CDR3 spans 15 residues. This CDR3 is CASSEYIVGTGELFF. Written as DNA, the CDR3 is TGTGCCAGCAGTGAATATATAGTCGGCACCGGGGAGCTGTTTTTT.

This clonotype has more than one count but fewer than ten. The chain couples TRBV12-3 or TRBV12-4 to TRBJ2-3, with 11 bases lining up with TRBD1. The CDR3 length is 17 residues. The V gene end was trimmed by 6 bases and the J gene end by 4 bases; junction bases not matched to a gene: 12. Here the CDR3 reads CASRPPRTGGGADTQYF. The CDR3 coding sequence is TGTGCCAGCAGACCCCCACGGACAGGGGGCGGGGCAGATACGCAGTATTTT.

This clonotype was picked up many times. The V call is TRBV24-1, the J call TRBJ2-5; D gene ambiguous. The CDR3 sequence is 15 residues long. Trimming pared 3 bases from V and 4 bases from J, leaving 14 bases between. CDR1 KGHDR and CDR2 SFDVKD come from the germline V gene. The CDR3 DNA follows: TGTGCCACCAGTGATCCTGCCTATGGGGTAGAGACCCAGTACTTC. It yields the protein CATSDPAYGVETQYF.

This clonotype was seen ten or more times. The chain employs TRBV12-3 or TRBV12-4 and TRBJ1-1; unclear D gene. CDR3 length equals 11 residues. Trimming shortened V by 6 bases and J by 8 bases, and 10 bases separated the two germline ends. In nucleotides, the CDR3 is TGTGCCAGCAGCCCTCGGAGGGAAGCTTTCTTT. As protein: CASSPRREAFF.

The CDR3 loop is CASRIAGAVYEQYF. Here the CDR3 DNA reads TGTGCCAGCAGGATAGCGGGGGCCGTCTACGAGCAGTACTTC. The chain carries TRBV6-1 and TRBJ2-7; 9 bases match TRBD2. The CDR3 runs to 14 residues. Germline trimming cut 6 bases from V and 3 bases from J; bases unmatched to any gene: 6. CDR1 and CDR2 (germline): MNHNS, SASEGT.

The CDR3 region is CASRPGTGGAIPTGELFF. The CDR3 DNA reads TGTGCCAGCAGGCCCGGGACAGGGGGCGCAATCCCCACCGGGGAGCTGTTTTTT. The V and J genes are TRBV2 and TRBJ2-2, with 12 bases that match TRBD1. Germline V gene lookup returns CDR1 SNHLY and CDR2 FYNNEI. This CDR3 has 18 amino acids. V lost 6 bases, J lost 4 bases, and 12 bases stayed unmatched. The full variable domain, with the rest looked up from reference TRBV2 and TRBJ2-2, is EPEVTQTPSHQVTQMGQEVILRCVPISNHLYFYWYRQILGQKVEFLVSFYNNEISEKSEIFDDQFSVERPDGSNFTLKIRSTKLEDSAMYFCASRPGTGGAIPTGELFFGEGSRLTVL.

The V call is TRBV9, the J call TRBJ2-1, with D tentatively TRBD2 (5 bases). The V end was cut by 0 bases, the J end by 4 bases, with 11 bases between. CDR1 and CDR2 (germline): SGDLS, YYNGEE. This CDR3 has 15 amino acids. Here the CDR3 DNA reads TGTGCCAGCAGCGTAGAGGAGACTACTTACAATGAGCAGTTCTTC. This translates into CASSVEETTYNEQFF.

V is TRBV7-9 and J is TRBJ2-3; 7 nucleotides match TRBD1. The CDR3 is made up of 12 amino acids. The V and J ends lost 8 bases and 8 bases, in that order; junction bases with no gene match: 7. Germline values: CDR1 SEHNR, CDR2 FQNEAQ (reference sequence). CDR3: CASGRDRATQYF. The CDR3 region has the DNA TGTGCCAGCGGCAGGGACAGAGCTACGCAGTATTTT.

V is TRBV6-2 or TRBV6-3 and J is TRBJ2-3; TRBD2 agrees at 13 bases. The CDR3 has 17 amino acids. V was pared by 5 bases and J by 3 bases, with 8 bases of the junction left unmatched. CDR1 and CDR2 from the germline V gene are MNHEY and SVGEGT. This CDR3 reads CASSTWTSGGLTDTQYF. DNA of the CDR3: TGTGCCAGCAGTACTTGGACTAGCGGGGGACTGACAGATACGCAGTATTTT.

This clonotype occurred a few times. The chain carries TRBV20-1 and TRBJ1-3; no firm D call. The germline CDR1 and CDR2 sequences are DFQATT and SNEGSKA (reference sequence). V gave up 6 bases and J gave up 3 bases, with 9 bases separating them. This CDR3 contains 12 residues. CDR3: CSASRYGNTIYF. CDR3 DNA sequence: TGCAGTGCCAGCCGCTATGGAAACACCATATATTTT.

This clonotype was recorded many times. The chain links TRBV13 to TRBJ2-7, with 8 positions matching TRBD1. The CDR3 totals 15 residues. Trimming removed 5 bases from V and 0 bases from J; junction bases left unmatched: 6. Germline V gene data show CDR1 as PRHDT and CDR2 as FYEKMQ (reference sequence). CDR3 residues: CASSAGQGSSYEQYF. CDR3 in DNA: TGTGCCAGCAGCGCCGGACAGGGAAGCTCCTACGAGCAGTACTTC. The entire variable domain, with the rest obtained from reference TRBV13 and TRBJ2-7, is as follows: AAGVIQSPRHLIKEKRETATLKCYPIPRHDTVYWYQQGPGQDPQFLISFYEKMQSDKGSIPDRFSAQQFSDYHSELNMSSLELGDSALYFCASSAGQGSSYEQYFGPGTRLTVT.

This clonotype appeared many times. The rearrangement joins TRBV6-2 or TRBV6-3 to TRBJ2-7; no clear D. Between the trimmed V and J ends, which lost 6 bases and 0 bases, there was a span of 12 bases. The CDR3 runs 14 residues. From germline, CDR1 is MNHEY and CDR2 SVGEGT. DNA for the CDR3: TGTGCCAGCAGCCCGGACCTTAGCTCCTACGAGCAGTACTTC. Amino acids: CASSPDLSSYEQYF.

This clonotype was detected ten times or more. The V and J genes are TRBV7-2 and TRBJ2-5; 12 nucleotides match TRBD2. The germline V gene encodes CDR1 SGHTA and CDR2 FQGNSA. After removal of 1 base from V and 5 bases from J, the junction contained 8 bases not matched to a gene. The CDR3 loop spans 17 amino acids. CDR3 loop: CASSLGSRLAGVETQYF. The CDR3 nucleotides are TGTGCCAGCAGCTTAGGGTCGAGACTAGCGGGGGTGGAGACCCAGTACTTC.

This clonotype was observed at least ten times. The chain recombines TRBV7-2 with TRBJ1-2; 10 positions agree with TRBD1. Germline V gene sequence: CDR1 SGHTA, CDR2 FQGNSA. This CDR3 is built from 16 residues. V was pared by 0 bases and J by 2 bases, with 3 bases of the junction left unmatched. CDR3 DNA sequence: TGTGCCAGCAGCTTAGCCCGGACAGGGGGGAACTATGGCTACACCTTC. Protein product: CASSLARTGGNYGYTF.

This clonotype has a count of ten or more. This chain connects TRBV5-1 to TRBJ1-1, with D maybe TRBD1 (6 bases). The CDR3 extends over 15 amino acids. Germline lookup yields CDR1 SGHRS and CDR2 YFSETQ. The V end lost 0 bases, the J end lost 4 bases, and 13 bases lay between the germline ends. The CDR3 coding sequence is TGCGCCAGCAGCTTGGACAGGGCGGGGAGCACTGAAGCTTTCTTT. Its protein is CASSLDRAGSTEAFF.

At least ten counts were recorded for this clonotype. This chain connects TRBV12-3 or TRBV12-4 to TRBJ2-1; TRBD1 agrees at 9 bases. The CDR3 has 15 residues. V shed 7 bases, J shed 6 bases, and the junction held 10 bases outside the gene matches. The CDR3 DNA reads as TGTGCCAGCAACCGCCGGGACAGGGTCATCAATGAGCAGTTCTTC. This gives the protein CASNRRDRVINEQFF.

At least ten counts were recorded for this clonotype. The chain has TRBV28 and TRBJ2-7; TRBD1 matches 10 bases. This CDR3 is built from 13 residues. The germline CDR1 and CDR2 sequences are MDHEN and SYDVKM. V shed 10 bases and J 9 bases; nucleotides not matched to a gene: 12. The CDR3 loop is CAISRTGGIGQYF. In DNA form, the CDR3 reads TGTGCCATCTCCCGGACAGGGGGGATCGGGCAGTACTTC.

This clonotype was recorded a few times. This chain connects TRBV2 to TRBJ1-6, with 8 bases matching TRBD1. The CDR3 runs to 13 residues. The germline gives CDR1 SNHLY, CDR2 FYNNEI. Trimming removed 11 bases from V and 9 bases from J; junction bases left unmatched: 9. CDR3 coding DNA: TGTGCCTCATCCCAGGGGGCGATTTCACCCCTCCACTTT. This gives the protein CASSQGAISPLHF. Complete variable domain (other parts from reference TRBV2 and TRBJ1-6): EPEVTQTPSHQVTQMGQEVILRCVPISNHLYFYWYRQILGQKVEFLVSFYNNEISEKSEIFDDQFSVERPDGSNFTLKIRSTKLEDSAMYFCASSQGAISPLHFGNGTRLTVT.

The table lists this clonotype with many counts. V is TRBV5-1 and J is TRBJ2-1, with D perhaps TRBD2 (5 bases). The CDR3 loop spans 15 amino acids. Germline CDR1 is SGHRS and CDR2 is YFSETQ. Trimming left V 6 bases short and J 1 base short, with 14 bases between. The CDR3 sequence: CASTTTGNSYNEQFF. Written as DNA, the CDR3 is TGCGCCAGCACAACCACCGGGAATTCCTACAATGAGCAGTTCTTC.